These 32 T cell receptor beta chains were all obtained from the same sample, sequenced in a study of blood T cell repertoires in COVID-19. TCRdb keeps only in-frame clones here, not all; method: immunoSEQ multiplex PCR. The table records some 250,000 clones, approximately 82% of them present only once. Specimen: peripheral blood. The source of these receptors is a woman under 30 with acute or convalescent COVID-19.

This clone came up once. The chain links TRBV28 to TRBJ1-1; possibly TRBD1 for D (5 bases). Germline V gene lookup returns CDR1 MDHEN and CDR2 SYDVKM. This CDR3 is built from 15 residues. The germline V and J ends were trimmed by 1 base and 2 bases, with 11 bases remaining between them. CDR3 in amino acids: CASSLFQGSNTEAFF. DNA of the CDR3: TGTGCCAGCAGTTTATTCCAGGGCTCAAACACTGAAGCTTTCTTT.

The CDR3 here is CASTSGTAGNTIYF. As DNA, the CDR3 is TGCGCCAGCACCTCCGGGACAGCTGGAAACACCATATATTTT. This chain links TRBV5-1 with TRBJ1-3; TRBD1 matches at 7 bases. From germline, CDR1 is SGHRS and CDR2 YFSETQ. The J segment lost 2 bases and the V segment lost 6 bases, leaving 5 bases of the junction unmatched. The CDR3 contains 14 residues.

DNA of the CDR3: TGTGCCAGCACCCACGGGAACTATGGCTACACCTTC. This sequence encodes CASTHGNYGYTF. V gene TRBV6-5 combines with J gene TRBJ1-2; D is ambiguous. Trimming shortened V by 7 bases and J by 2 bases, and 8 bases separated the two germline ends. The CDR3 contains 12 residues. From germline, CDR1 is MNHEY and CDR2 SVGAGI.

The chain carries TRBV15 and TRBJ1-1; a weak D match, TRBD1 (5 bases). The CDR3 runs 13 residues. Trimming left V 7 bases short and J 8 bases short, with 17 bases between. Germline V gene data show CDR1 as LNHNV and CDR2 as YYDKDF (reference sequence). The CDR3 protein is CATKGELAQEAFF. The CDR3 nucleotides are TGTGCCACCAAAGGGGAACTTGCCCAAGAAGCTTTCTTT.

The rearrangement joins TRBV4-3 to TRBJ1-1, with TRBD1 matching 7 bases. Germline-derived CDR1 and CDR2 are LGHNA and YSLEER. The CDR3 is 14 residues long. Unmatched junction bases numbered 3, after V lost 0 bases and J lost 5 bases. CDR3 residues: CASSQEYRGTEAFF. The CDR3, as DNA: TGCGCCAGCAGCCAAGAGTACAGGGGTACTGAAGCTTTCTTT.

This clone was counted only a few times. This chain uses TRBV27 with TRBJ1-1; 9 bases line up with TRBD1. This CDR3 has 19 residues. Germline assignment: CDR1 MNHEY and CDR2 SMNVEV (reference sequence). V lost 5 bases, J lost 2 bases, and 18 bases stayed unmatched. This CDR3 reads CASSLVVGYPGQGNTEAFF. CDR3 nucleotides: TGTGCCAGCAGTCTGGTTGTGGGGTACCCGGGACAGGGTAACACTGAAGCTTTCTTT.

The rearrangement joins TRBV29-1 to TRBJ2-7, with D uncertain. Germline assignment: CDR1 SQVTM and CDR2 ANQGSEA. Trimming removed 4 bases at V and 2 bases at J, with 12 bases between. This CDR3 comprises 13 residues. In DNA form, the CDR3 reads TGCAGCGTTGTAAGTGGAGAGACCTACGAGCAGTACTTC. Its protein is CSVVSGETYEQYF.

This rearrangement joins TRBV3-1 (or the pseudogene TRBV3-2) to TRBJ1-3; possibly TRBD1 for D (5 bases). This CDR3 spans 12 amino acids. Trimming left V 4 bases short and J 11 bases short, with 12 bases between. The germline V gene encodes CDR1 LGHDT and CDR2 YNNKEL (reference sequence). CDR3 sequence: CASSRRQFPIYF. In DNA form, the CDR3 reads TGTGCCAGCAGCCGCCGACAGTTCCCCATATATTTT.

On this clone: The same CDR3 also results from other DNA sequences found in this sample. This chain joins TRBV19 and TRBJ2-5, with 9 bases aligning to TRBD2. With V trimmed by 3 bases and J by 2 bases, 4 bases remained unmatched. The germline CDR1 and CDR2 sequences are LNHDA and SQIVND (reference sequence). The CDR3 length is 15 residues. Here the CDR3 reads CASSIGTSLQETQYF. CDR3 DNA sequence: TGTGCCAGTAGTATCGGGACTAGCCTTCAAGAGACCCAGTACTTC.

The chain is built from TRBV15 and TRBJ1-2, with TRBD1 identical over 7 bases. J gave up 6 bases and V 0 bases, and 7 bases lay outside the gene matches. CDR1 and CDR2 (germline): LNHNV, YYDKDF (reference sequence). The CDR3 has 15 amino acids. The CDR3 loop reads CATSRDATGSHGYTF. CDR3 sequence (DNA): TGTGCCACCAGCAGAGATGCGACAGGGTCACATGGCTACACCTTC.

This chain joins TRBV7-2 and TRBJ1-1; D possibly corresponds to TRBD1 (5 bases). The CDR3 spans 15 residues. The germline V and J ends were trimmed by 5 bases and 0 bases, with 13 bases remaining between them. Germline loops: CDR1 SGHTA, CDR2 FQGNSA. The CDR3 here is CASSRTGGVNTEAFF. The CDR3 coding sequence is TGTGCCAGCAGCCGGACTGGAGGGGTGAACACTGAAGCTTTCTTT.

The chain has TRBV3-1 (or the pseudogene TRBV3-2) and TRBJ1-1; D gene unclear. V lost 3 bases, J lost 8 bases, and 10 bases lay in between. The CDR3 length is 12 residues. CDR1 and CDR2 (germline): LGHDT, YNNKEL (reference sequence). As DNA, the CDR3 is TGTGCCAGCAGCCAGCCGAGCGCCGAAGCTTTCTTT. Translation: CASSQPSAEAFF.

The genes are TRBV15 and TRBJ1-1, with 10 bases matching TRBD1. V was clipped by 0 bases and J by 4 bases; unmatched bases: 8. Germline loops: CDR1 LNHNV, CDR2 YYDKDF (reference sequence). This CDR3 is built from 17 residues. CDR3 sequence (DNA): TGTGCCACCAGCAGAGACAGGACAGGGGGTAAGGGCACTGAAGCTTTCTTT. Translating gives CATSRDRTGGKGTEAFF.

The rearrangement uses TRBV6-2 or TRBV6-3 and TRBJ2-3; D may be TRBD1 (5 bases). Per germline, CDR1 MNHEY and CDR2 SVGEGT. Trimming took 1 base from V and 2 from J, leaving 7 bases between them. CDR3 length: 14 amino acids. CDR3 DNA sequence: TGTGCCAGCAGTTACTGGGGCTACACAGATACGCAGTATTTT. Protein product: CASSYWGYTDTQYF.

CDR3 in amino acids: CASSDGLARAYTDTQYF. As DNA, the CDR3 is TGTGCCAGCAGCGACGGGTTAGCGAGGGCGTACACAGATACGCAGTATTTT. V and J are TRBV14 and TRBJ2-3; D perhaps matches TRBD2 (5 bases). The V and J ends lost 5 bases and 2 bases respectively, with 20 bases between them. Germline V gene sequence: CDR1 SGHDN, CDR2 FVKESK. The CDR3 is made up of 17 amino acids.

This clone showed up just once. The V and J genes are TRBV24-1 and TRBJ2-6; unclear D gene. V was cut by 9 bases and J by 4 bases, with 15 bases left in between. Germline V gene lookup returns CDR1 KGHDR and CDR2 SFDVKD. The CDR3 is made up of 15 amino acids. The CDR3 nucleotides are TGTGCCACCTCCAGTTTCTGGCGGGGGGCCAACGTCCTGACTTTC. It codes for CATSSFWRGANVLTF.

This chain links TRBV2 with TRBJ2-2; maybe TRBD2 (6 bases). The V gene's germline CDR1 is SNHLY and CDR2 FYNNEI. Deletions cut 2 bases from V and 5 bases from J, with 9 bases between. The CDR3 consists of 14 residues. The CDR3 reads CASSENGRTGELFF. The CDR3 nucleotides are TGTGCCAGCAGTGAAAACGGGAGAACCGGGGAGCTGTTTTTT.

The chain combines TRBV5-1 with TRBJ2-3; D may be TRBD2 (5 bases). Trimming cost V 6 bases and J 1 base, with 15 bases left between them. Germline CDR1 reads SGHRS; CDR2 reads YFSETQ. The CDR3 sequence is 15 residues long. The CDR3 DNA is TGCGCCAGCACGGAGTGGGGAGAGGGCACAGATACGCAGTATTTT. It translates to CASTEWGEGTDTQYF.

This sequence joins TRBV7-2 and TRBJ2-7; the match to TRBD2 covers 10 bases. V shed 2 bases, J shed 1 base, and the junction held 5 bases outside the gene matches. The CDR3 is 16 amino acids. Germline V lookup: CDR1 SGHTA, CDR2 FQGNSA. The CDR3 DNA reads as TGTGCCAGCAGCTTAAGGTGGACTAGCGGATCCTACGAGCAGTACTTC. It is translated as CASSLRWTSGSYEQYF.

V gene TRBV24-1 combines with J gene TRBJ2-2; TRBD2 is a possible D gene (5 bases). This CDR3 has 16 residues. Between the trimmed V and J ends, which lost 3 bases and 2 bases, there was a span of 12 bases. Germline V CDR1 and CDR2: KGHDR, SFDVKD. As DNA, the CDR3 is TGTGCCACCAGTGATGGCACCGGGGTAAACACCGGGGAGCTGTTTTTT. Translated: CATSDGTGVNTGELFF.

V usage is TRBV6-5 and J usage is TRBJ2-5, with TRBD2 matching over 7 bases. There are 16 residues in the CDR3. With V trimmed by 2 bases and J by 1 base, 7 bases remained unmatched. Germline V gives CDR1 MNHEY, CDR2 SVGAGI. CDR3 coding DNA: TGTGCCAGCAGTTACACATGGGGGGGGGTCCAAGAGACCCAGTACTTC. Its translation is CASSYTWGGVQETQYF.

This clone was observed once. This rearrangement joins TRBV6-5 to TRBJ1-3, with 8 positions matching TRBD1. The CDR3 extends over 15 amino acids. The junction had 7 bases not matched to a gene; V was cut back by 6 bases and J by 3 bases. Germline V lookup: CDR1 MNHEY, CDR2 SVGAGI. This CDR3 is CASSLQGVIGNTIYF. The CDR3 DNA sequence: TGTGCCAGCAGCCTACAGGGGGTCATTGGAAACACCATATATTTT.

The chain uses TRBV28 and TRBJ1-2; D gene uncertain. Germline CDR1 and CDR2: MDHEN and SYDVKM. The CDR3 is 13 residues long. With 7 bases removed from V and 1 base from J, the gap between germline ends came to 10 bases. CDR3 region: CASNPTINYGYTF. The DNA of the CDR3 is TGTGCCAGCAATCCGACAATTAACTATGGCTACACCTTC.

In this sample, this clone turned up a few times. The sample has other DNA sequences that encode this CDR3 too. The gene calls are TRBV7-9 and TRBJ1-6, with D hard to call. Looked up from germline, CDR1 is SEHNR and CDR2 is FQNEAQ (reference sequence). CDR3 length: 15 residues. V lost 5 bases, J lost 0 bases, and 8 bases lay in between. CDR3 DNA: TGTGCCAGCAGCCTAGGGAGCTCCTATAATTCACCCCTCCACTTT. This codes for CASSLGSSYNSPLHF.

The genes are TRBV7-2 and TRBJ1-1; D ambiguous. Germline CDR1 SGHTA, CDR2 FQGNSA. This CDR3 spans 14 amino acids. V lost 4 bases, J lost 0 bases, and 9 bases lay in between. The CDR3, as DNA: TGTGCCAGCAGCTCGGGTATGGTGAACACTGAAGCTTTCTTT. Its protein is CASSSGMVNTEAFF.

Points on this clone: One end of the junction does not line up with germline, which may come from a read error. V gene TRBV5-6 combines with J gene TRBJ2-7; TRBD2 is a possible D gene (5 bases). Germline CDR1 SGHDT, CDR2 YYEEEE. CDR3 length: 12 residues. The CDR3 region has the DNA TGTGCCAGCAGCTTTCTGGGGTCCCCTGGACTTTTC. Protein product: CASSFLGSPGLF.

This rearrangement joins TRBV20-1 to TRBJ2-1, with 8 positions matching TRBD1. Germline V gene lookup returns CDR1 DFQATT and CDR2 SNEGSKA (reference sequence). The trim removed 3 bases at V and 8 bases at J, leaving 12 bases unmatched. This CDR3 has 15 amino acids. CDR3 protein: CSASSLPGTGYEQFF. The CDR3 region has the DNA TGCAGTGCTAGTAGCCTTCCCGGGACAGGATATGAGCAGTTCTTC.

V is TRBV28 and J is TRBJ1-5, with D tentatively TRBD1 (5 bases). The CDR3 spans 12 residues. CDR1 is MDHEN and CDR2 is SYDVKM in the germline V gene. V was trimmed by 7 bases and J by 5 bases, leaving 9 bases between them. The CDR3 sequence is CASTPGDQPQHF. The DNA of the CDR3 is TGTGCCAGCACACCGGGGGATCAGCCCCAGCATTTT.

V gene TRBV7-3 combines with J gene TRBJ2-1; the match to TRBD2 covers 10 bases. The CDR3 covers 16 residues. The junction had 10 bases not matched to a gene; V was cut back by 2 bases and J by 9 bases. Germline V CDR1 and CDR2: SGHTA, FQGTGA. In DNA, the CDR3 is TGTGCCAGCAGCTTAGTCCCAGCGGGAGGGCCACTTGAGCAGTTCTTC. Protein sequence: CASSLVPAGGPLEQFF.

V and J are TRBV6-5 and TRBJ1-2; D is unresolved. The CDR3 contains 13 residues. Germline V gives CDR1 MNHEY, CDR2 SVGAGI. V was cut by 6 bases and J by 8 bases, with 16 bases left in between. This CDR3 reads CASRRDLVGGYTF. CDR3 sequence (DNA): TGTGCCAGCAGGCGGGATCTCGTCGGGGGCTACACCTTC.

Only one count was recorded for this clone. The chain links TRBV18 to TRBJ1-4; TRBD1 matches at 7 bases. The germline gives CDR1 KGHSH, CDR2 LQKENI. V was pared by 4 bases and J by 14 bases, with 10 bases of the junction left unmatched. There are 13 residues in the CDR3. The CDR3 DNA follows: TGTGCCAGCTCACAAGACAGGGTCGGTGAGCTGTTTTTT. Protein: CASSQDRVGELFF.

This clone was counted ten times or more. The J gene is TRBJ1-1, the V gene TRBV11-2; no clear D gene. The CDR3 has 15 residues. Per the germline V gene, CDR1 is SGHAT and CDR2 is FQNNGV. V was cut by 5 bases and J by 3 bases, with 16 bases left in between. Here the CDR3 reads CASSPGWEGYTEAFF. DNA of the CDR3: TGTGCCAGCAGCCCCGGTTGGGAGGGCTACACTGAAGCTTTCTTT.